This paragraph covers one T cell receptor beta chain sequence. This sample is drawn from a study of blood T cell repertoires in COVID-19. Study details: Sites across the United States, Italy and Spain contributed samples from acute and convalescent COVID-19. Sample material is recorded as cDNA or gDNA derived from T cells, B-cell-depleted T cells, or PBMCs.

The CDR3 has 14 residues. V lost 2 bases and J lost 3, with 9 bases in between. Germline V gives CDR1 ENHRY, CDR2 SYGVKD. Original data processing: Researchers report that nucleated cell counts were estimated from reference gene primer amplification. The table came from immunoSEQ multiplex PCR; TCRdb's copy has only in-frame clones and leaves some out. V and J calls and clone size follow that table, whereas D and trimming were derived from the DNA. Of fewer than 65,000 clones detected, roughly nine tenths appear once; the ten largest clones hold approximately 4.1%. The chain carries TRBV10-3 and TRBJ2-3, with a tentative D call TRBD2 (6 bases). This TCR was sampled from a man aged 45-60 years with acute or convalescent COVID-19. Sequenced input: peripheral blood. The DNA of the CDR3 is TGTGCCATCAGTGAGCGGGCGGGAACAGATACGCAGTATTTT. Encoded protein: CAISERAGTDTQYF.